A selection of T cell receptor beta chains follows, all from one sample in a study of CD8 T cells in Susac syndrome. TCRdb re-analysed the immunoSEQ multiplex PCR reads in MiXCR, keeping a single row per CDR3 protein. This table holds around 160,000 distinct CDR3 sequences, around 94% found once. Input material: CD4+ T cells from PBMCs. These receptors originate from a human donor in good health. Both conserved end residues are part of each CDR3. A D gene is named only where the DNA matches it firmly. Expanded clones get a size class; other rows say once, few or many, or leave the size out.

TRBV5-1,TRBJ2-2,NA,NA,TGCGCCAGCAGACTAGGACAGAGGAACACCGGGGAGCTGTTTTTT,CASRLGQRNTGELFF
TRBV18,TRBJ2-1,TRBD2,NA,TGTGCCAGCTCACCAAGCACTAGCGGGGGTGCAGAGCAGTTCTTC,CASSPSTSGGAEQFF
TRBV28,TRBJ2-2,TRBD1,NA,TGTGCCAGCAGCTTGGGACAGGCCACCGGGGAGCTGTTTTTT,CASSLGQATGELFF
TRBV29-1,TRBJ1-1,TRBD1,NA,TGCAGCACAAGGGACAGCAACACTGAAGCTTTCTTT,CSTRDSNTEAFF
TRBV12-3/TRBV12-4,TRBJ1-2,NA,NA,TGTGCCAGCAGTTTAGTAGGGTTCTACGGCTACACCTTC,CASSLVGFYGYTF
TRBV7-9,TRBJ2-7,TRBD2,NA,TGTGCCAGCAGCTTAGCCCTGCTAGCGGGGGCCTCGACCTACGAGCAGTACTTC,CASSLALLAGASTYEQYF
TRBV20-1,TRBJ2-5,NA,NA,TGCAGTGCTAGAGTGAGTCTGGGGGAAGAGACCCAGTACTTC,CSARVSLGEETQYF
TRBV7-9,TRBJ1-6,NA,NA,TGTGCCAGCAGCTCACAGGGTAATTCACCCCTCCACTTT,CASSSQGNSPLHF
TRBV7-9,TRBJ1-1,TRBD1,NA,TGTGCCAGCAGCTTGGAGGGGGCGGTCACTGAAGCTTTCTTT,CASSLEGAVTEAFF
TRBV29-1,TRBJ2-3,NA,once,TGCAGCGTTGTTTTAGGAGGGTCCCCAGATACGCAGTATTTT,CSVVLGGSPDTQYF
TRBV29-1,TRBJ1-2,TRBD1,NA,TGCAGCGTTGGGGCCGGAGGGACAGCCTATGGCTACACCTTC,CSVGAGGTAYGYTF
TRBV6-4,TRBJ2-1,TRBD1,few,TGTGCCAGCAGTGGACAGGGGGGTGAGCAGTTCTTC,CASSGQGGEQFF
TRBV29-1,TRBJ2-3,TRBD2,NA,TGCAGCGTTGAGGGGACTAGCAGCGACACAGATACGCAGTATTTT,CSVEGTSSDTDTQYF
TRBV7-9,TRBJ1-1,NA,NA,TGTGCCACCCGACCCCCGGGGGAATACACTGAAGCTTTCTTT,CATRPPGEYTEAFF
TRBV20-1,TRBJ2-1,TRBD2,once,TGCAGTGCTAGAGCCCCGACTAGCATCTACAATGAGCAGTTCTTC,CSARAPTSIYNEQFF
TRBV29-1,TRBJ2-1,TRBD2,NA,TGCAGCGCCGAGCGGGGGAGCTCCTACAATGAGCAGTTCTTC,CSAERGSSYNEQFF
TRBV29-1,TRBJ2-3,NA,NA,TGCAGCGTTGGGGCAGGGAACCCCACAGATACGCAGTATTTT,CSVGAGNPTDTQYF
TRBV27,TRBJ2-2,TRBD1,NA,TGTGCCAGCAGTGCAGGGGGTATCACCGGGGAGCTGTTTTTT,CASSAGGITGELFF
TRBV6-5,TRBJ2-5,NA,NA,TGTGCCAGCAGGCAGGGGCACGAGACCCAGTACTTC,CASRQGHETQYF
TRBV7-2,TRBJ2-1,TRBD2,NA,TGTGCCAGCAGCCCAACTAGCGGATACAATGAGCAGTTCTTC,CASSPTSGYNEQFF
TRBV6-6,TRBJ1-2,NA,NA,TGTGCCAGCAGTTACAGGGAGGGGGGCTACACCTTC,CASSYREGGYTF
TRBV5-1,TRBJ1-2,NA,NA,TGCGCCAGCAGCTTGGACGGTGCTAACTATGGCTACACCTTC,CASSLDGANYGYTF
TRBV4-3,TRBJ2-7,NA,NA,TGCGCCAGCAGCCAGGATCCGGCAAGGGGAATCCACGAGCAGTACTTC,CASSQDPARGIHEQYF
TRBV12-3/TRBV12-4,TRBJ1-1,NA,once,TGTGCCAGCAGTTTTTTCGGGGCTGAAGCTTTCTTT,CASSFFGAEAFF
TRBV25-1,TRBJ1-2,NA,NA,TGTGCCAGCAGTGAAGCAGCGTCCTATGGCTACACCTTC,CASSEAASYGYTF
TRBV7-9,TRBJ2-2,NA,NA,TGTGCCAGCAGCTCCACCCCACAGGACACCGGGGAGCTGTTTTTT,CASSSTPQDTGELFF
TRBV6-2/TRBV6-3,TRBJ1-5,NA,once,TGTGCCAGCAGCCTGACAGCAAATCAGCCCCAGCATTTT,CASSLTANQPQHF
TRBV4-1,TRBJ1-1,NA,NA,TGCGCCAGCAGCCAAGATCTCATGACTGAAGCTTTCTTT,CASSQDLMTEAFF
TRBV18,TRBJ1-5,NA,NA,TGTGCCAGCTCACGCAGTGCCAGCAATCAGCCCCAGCATTTT,CASSRSASNQPQHF
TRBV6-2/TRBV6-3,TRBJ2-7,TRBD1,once,TGTGCCAGCAGTTCTACAGGCGGGACAGGGGGCTACGAGCAGTACTTC,CASSSTGGTGGYEQYF
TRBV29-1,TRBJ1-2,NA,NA,TGCAGCGTCCGCGGGGGGGATGGCTACACCTTC,CSVRGGDGYTF
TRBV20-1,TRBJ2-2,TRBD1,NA,TGCAGTGCTAGAGATCGTGGCAGGGGGATGAACACCGGGGAGCTGTTTTTT,CSARDRGRGMNTGELFF
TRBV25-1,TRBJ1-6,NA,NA,TGTGCCAGCAGTGAAGAATGGTCACCCCTCCACTTT,CASSEEWSPLHF
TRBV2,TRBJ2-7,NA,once,TGTGCCAGCAGTGAGGGGGGAGACAGATCCGAGCAGTACTTC,CASSEGGDRSEQYF